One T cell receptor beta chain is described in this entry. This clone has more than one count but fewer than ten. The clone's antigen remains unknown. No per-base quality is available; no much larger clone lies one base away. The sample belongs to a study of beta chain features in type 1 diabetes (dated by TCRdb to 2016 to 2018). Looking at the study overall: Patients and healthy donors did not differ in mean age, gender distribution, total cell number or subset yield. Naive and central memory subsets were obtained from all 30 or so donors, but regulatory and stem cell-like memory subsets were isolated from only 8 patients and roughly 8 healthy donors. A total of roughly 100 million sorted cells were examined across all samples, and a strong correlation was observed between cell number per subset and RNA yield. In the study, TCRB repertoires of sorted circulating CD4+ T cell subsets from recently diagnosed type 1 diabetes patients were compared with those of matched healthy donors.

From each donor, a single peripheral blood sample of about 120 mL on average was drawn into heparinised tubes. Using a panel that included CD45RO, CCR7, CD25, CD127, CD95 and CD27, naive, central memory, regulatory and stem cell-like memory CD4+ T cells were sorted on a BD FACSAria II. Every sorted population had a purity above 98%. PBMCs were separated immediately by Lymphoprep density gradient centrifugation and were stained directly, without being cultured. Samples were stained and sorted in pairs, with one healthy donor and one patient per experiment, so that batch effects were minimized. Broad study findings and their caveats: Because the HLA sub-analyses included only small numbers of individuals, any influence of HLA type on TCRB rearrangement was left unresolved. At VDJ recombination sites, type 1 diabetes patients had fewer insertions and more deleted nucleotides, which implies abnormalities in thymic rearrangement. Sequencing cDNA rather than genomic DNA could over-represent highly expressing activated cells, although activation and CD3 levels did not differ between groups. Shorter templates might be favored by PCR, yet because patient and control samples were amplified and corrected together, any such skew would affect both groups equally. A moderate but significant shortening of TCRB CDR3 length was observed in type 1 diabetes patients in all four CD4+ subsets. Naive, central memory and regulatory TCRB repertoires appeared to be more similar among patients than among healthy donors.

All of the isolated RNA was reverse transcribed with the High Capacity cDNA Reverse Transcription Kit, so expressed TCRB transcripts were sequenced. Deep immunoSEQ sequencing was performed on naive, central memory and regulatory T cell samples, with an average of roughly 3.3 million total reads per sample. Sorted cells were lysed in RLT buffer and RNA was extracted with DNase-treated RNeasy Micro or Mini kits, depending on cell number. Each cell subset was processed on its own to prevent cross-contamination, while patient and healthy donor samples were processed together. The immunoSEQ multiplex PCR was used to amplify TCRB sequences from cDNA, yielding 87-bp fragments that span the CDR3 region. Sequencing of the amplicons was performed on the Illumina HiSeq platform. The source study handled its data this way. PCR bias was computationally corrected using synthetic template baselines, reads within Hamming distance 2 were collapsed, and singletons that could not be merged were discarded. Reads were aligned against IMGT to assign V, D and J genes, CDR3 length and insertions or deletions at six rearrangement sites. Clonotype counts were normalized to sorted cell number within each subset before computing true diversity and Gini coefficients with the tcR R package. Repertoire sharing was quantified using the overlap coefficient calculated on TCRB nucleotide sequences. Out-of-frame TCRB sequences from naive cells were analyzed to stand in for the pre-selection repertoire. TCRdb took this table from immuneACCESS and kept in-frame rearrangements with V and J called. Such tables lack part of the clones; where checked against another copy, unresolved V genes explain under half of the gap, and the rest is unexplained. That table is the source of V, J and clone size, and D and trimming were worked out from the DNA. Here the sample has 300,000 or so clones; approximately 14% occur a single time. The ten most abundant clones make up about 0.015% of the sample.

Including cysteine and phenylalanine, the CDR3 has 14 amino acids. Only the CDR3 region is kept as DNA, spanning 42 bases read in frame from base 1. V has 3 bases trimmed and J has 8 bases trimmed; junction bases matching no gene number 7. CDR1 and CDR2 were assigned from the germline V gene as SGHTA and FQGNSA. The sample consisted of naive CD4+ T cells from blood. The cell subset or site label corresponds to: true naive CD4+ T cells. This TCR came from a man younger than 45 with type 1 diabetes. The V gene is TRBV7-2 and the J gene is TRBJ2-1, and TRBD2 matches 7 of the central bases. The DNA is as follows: TGTGCCAGCAGCTTGCTAGCGGCCGGGGATGAGCAGTTCTTC. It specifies CASSLLAAGDEQFF.